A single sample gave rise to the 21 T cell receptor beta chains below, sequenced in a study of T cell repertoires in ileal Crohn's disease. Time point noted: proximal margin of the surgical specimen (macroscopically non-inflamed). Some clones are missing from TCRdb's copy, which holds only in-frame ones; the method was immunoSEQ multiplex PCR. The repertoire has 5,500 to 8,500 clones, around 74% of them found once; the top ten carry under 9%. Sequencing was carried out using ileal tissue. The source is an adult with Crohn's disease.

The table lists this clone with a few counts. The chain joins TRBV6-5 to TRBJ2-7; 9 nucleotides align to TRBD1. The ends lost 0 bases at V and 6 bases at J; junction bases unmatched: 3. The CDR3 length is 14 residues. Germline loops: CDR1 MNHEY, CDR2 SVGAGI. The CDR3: CASSYSGQGIEQYF. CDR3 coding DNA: TGTGCCAGCAGTTACTCAGGACAGGGGATCGAGCAGTACTTC.

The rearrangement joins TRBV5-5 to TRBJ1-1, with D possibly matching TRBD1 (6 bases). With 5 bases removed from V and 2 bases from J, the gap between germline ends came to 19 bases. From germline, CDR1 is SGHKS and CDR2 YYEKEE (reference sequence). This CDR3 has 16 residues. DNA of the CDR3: TGTGCCAGCAGAGGGGAACAGGGACTGGGAAACACTGAAGCTTTCTTT. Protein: CASRGEQGLGNTEAFF.

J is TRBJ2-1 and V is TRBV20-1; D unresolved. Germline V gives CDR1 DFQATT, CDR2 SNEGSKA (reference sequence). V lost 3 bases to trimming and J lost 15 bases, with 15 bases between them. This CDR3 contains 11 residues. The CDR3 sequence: CSASLGPIRFF. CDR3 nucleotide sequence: TGCAGTGCTAGCTTAGGGCCGATTCGGTTCTTC.

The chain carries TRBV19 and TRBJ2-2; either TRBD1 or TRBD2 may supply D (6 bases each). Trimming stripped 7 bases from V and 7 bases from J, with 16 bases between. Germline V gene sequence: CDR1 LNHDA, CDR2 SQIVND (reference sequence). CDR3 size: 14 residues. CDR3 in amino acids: CASTTERGVGELFF. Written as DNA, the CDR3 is TGTGCCAGTACCACGGAAAGGGGGGTCGGGGAGCTGTTTTTT.

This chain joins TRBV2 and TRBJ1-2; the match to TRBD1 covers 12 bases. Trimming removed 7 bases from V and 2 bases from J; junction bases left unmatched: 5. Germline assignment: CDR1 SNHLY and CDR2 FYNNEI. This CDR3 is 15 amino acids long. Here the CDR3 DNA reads TGTGCCAGCATATCCGGGACAGGGGGCAACTATGGCTACACCTTC. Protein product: CASISGTGGNYGYTF.

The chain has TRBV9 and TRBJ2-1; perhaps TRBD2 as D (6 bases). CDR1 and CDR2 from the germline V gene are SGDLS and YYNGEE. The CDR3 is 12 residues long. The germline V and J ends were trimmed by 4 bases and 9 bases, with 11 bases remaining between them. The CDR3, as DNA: TGTGCCAGCAGCCCTGGAGGGTCTGAGCAGTTCTTC. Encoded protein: CASSPGGSEQFF.

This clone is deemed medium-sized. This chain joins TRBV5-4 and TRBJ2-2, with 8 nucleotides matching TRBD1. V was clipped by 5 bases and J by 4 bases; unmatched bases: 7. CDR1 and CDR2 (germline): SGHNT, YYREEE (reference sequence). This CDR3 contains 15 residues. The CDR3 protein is CASRFTGGITGELFF. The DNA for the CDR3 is TGTGCCAGCAGGTTTACAGGGGGGATCACCGGGGAGCTGTTTTTT. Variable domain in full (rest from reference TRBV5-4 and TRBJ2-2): ETGVTQSPTHLIKTRGQQVTLRCSSQSGHNTVSWYQQALGQGPQFIFQYYREEENGRGNFPPRFSGLQFPNYSSELNVNALELDDSALYLCASRFTGGITGELFFGEGSRLTVL.

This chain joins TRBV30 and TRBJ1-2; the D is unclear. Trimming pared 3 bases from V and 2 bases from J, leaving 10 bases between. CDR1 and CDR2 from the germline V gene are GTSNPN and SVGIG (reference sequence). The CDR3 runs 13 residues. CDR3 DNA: TGTGCCTGGAGCGAAACAGAGAACTATGGCTACACCTTC. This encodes CAWSETENYGYTF.

CDR3 loop: CASSTDRDTEAFF. The CDR3 region has the DNA TGTGCCAGCTCTACCGACAGGGACACTGAAGCTTTCTTT. The chain uses TRBV18 and TRBJ1-1, with TRBD1 identical over 7 bases. The CDR3 is made up of 13 amino acids. V lost 6 bases to trimming and J lost 3 bases; unmatched junction nucleotides: 4. Germline V gene lookup returns CDR1 KGHSH and CDR2 LQKENI.

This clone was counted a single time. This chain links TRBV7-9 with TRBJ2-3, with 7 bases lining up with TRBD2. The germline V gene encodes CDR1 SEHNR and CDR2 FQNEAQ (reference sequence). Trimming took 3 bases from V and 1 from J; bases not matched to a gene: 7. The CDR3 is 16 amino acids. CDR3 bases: TGTGCCAGCAGCTTGGGGAGGGGCCCGGGCACAGATACGCAGTATTTT. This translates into CASSLGRGPGTDTQYF.

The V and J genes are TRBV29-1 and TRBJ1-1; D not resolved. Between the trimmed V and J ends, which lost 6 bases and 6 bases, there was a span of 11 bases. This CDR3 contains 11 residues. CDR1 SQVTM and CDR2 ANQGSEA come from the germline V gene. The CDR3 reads CSVLTGAEAFF. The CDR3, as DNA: TGCAGCGTGTTAACCGGCGCTGAAGCTTTCTTT.

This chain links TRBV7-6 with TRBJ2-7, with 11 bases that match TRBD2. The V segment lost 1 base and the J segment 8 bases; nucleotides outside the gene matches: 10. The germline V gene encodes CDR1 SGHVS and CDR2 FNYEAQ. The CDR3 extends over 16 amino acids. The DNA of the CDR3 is TGTGCCAGCAGCTTAGAAACTAGCGGGAGTAGAAGCCAGCAGTACTTC. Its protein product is CASSLETSGSRSQQYF.

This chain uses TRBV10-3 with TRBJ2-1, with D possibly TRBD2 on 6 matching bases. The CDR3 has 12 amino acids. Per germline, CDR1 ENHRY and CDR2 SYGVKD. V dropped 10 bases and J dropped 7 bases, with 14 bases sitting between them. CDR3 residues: CATAPAGNEQFF. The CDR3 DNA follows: TGTGCCACCGCCCCGGCGGGAAATGAGCAGTTCTTC.

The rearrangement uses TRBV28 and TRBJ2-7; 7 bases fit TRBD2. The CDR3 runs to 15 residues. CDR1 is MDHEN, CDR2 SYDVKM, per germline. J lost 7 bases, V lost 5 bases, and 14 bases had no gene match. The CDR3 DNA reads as TGTGCCAGCAGTGGGAGGCGAGCGGGACGAAAGGAGCAGTACTTC. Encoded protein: CASSGRRAGRKEQYF.

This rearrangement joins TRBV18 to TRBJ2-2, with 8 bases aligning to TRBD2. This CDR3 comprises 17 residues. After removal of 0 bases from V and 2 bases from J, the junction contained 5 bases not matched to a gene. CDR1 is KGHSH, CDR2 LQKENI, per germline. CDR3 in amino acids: CASSPPSGGPNTGELFF. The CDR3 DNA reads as TGTGCCAGCTCACCACCTTCGGGAGGGCCCAACACCGGGGAGCTGTTTTTT. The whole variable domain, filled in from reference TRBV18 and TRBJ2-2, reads NAGVMQNPRHLVRRRGQEARLRCSPMKGHSHVYWYRQLPEEGLKFMVYLQKENIIDESGMPKERFSAEFPKEGPSILRIQQVVRGDSAAYFCASSPPSGGPNTGELFFGEGSRLTVL.

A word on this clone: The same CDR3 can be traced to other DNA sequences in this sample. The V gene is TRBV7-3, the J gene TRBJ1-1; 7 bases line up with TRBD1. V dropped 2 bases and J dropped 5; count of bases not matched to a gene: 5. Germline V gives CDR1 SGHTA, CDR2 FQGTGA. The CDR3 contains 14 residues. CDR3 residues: CASSLGGGRTEAFF. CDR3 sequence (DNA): TGTGCCAGCAGCTTAGGAGGGGGCCGGACTGAAGCTTTCTTT.

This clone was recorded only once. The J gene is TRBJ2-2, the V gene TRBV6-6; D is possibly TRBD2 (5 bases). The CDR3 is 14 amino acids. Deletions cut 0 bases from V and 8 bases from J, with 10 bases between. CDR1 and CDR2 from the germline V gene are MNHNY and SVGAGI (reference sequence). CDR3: CASSYSTGYGELFF. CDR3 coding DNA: TGTGCCAGCAGTTACTCGACGGGGTATGGGGAGCTGTTTTTT.

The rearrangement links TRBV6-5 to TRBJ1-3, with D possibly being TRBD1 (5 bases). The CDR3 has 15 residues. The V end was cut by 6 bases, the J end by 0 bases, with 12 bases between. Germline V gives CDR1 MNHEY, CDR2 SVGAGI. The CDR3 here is CASRSGISSGNTIYF. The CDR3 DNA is TGTGCCAGCAGGTCAGGGATTTCCTCTGGAAACACCATATATTTT.

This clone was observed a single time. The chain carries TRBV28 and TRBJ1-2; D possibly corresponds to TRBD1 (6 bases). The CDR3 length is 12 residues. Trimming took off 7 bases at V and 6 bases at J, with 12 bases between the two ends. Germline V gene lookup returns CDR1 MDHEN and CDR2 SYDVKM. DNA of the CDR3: TGTGCCAGCATTACAGGGAGGAATGGCTACACCTTC. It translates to CASITGRNGYTF.

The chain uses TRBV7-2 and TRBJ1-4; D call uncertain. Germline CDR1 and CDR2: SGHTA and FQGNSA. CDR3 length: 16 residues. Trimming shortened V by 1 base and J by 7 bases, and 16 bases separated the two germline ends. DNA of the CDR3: TGTGCCAGCAGCTTAGTGAAGAGCCTGGAACGTGAAAAACTGTTTTTT. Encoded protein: CASSLVKSLEREKLFF.

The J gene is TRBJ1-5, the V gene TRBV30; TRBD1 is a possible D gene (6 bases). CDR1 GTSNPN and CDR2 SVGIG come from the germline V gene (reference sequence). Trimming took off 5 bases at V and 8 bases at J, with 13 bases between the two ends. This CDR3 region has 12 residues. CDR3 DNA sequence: TGTGCCTGGTCTACAGGGAGGGAGCCCCAGCATTTT. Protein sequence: CAWSTGREPQHF.